These T cell receptor beta chains were read from a single sample in a study of Tregs in tolerant kidney transplant recipients. Generated by immunoSEQ multiplex PCR, the TCRdb table keeps only in-frame clones and is missing some. The sample shows 50,000 or so clones, 91% of them seen only once. Sequencing used CD8+ T cells from blood (PBMCs), obtained 24 months after the transplant. The receptor source for this set is a human patient who received a combined kidney and bone marrow transplant. Some T cells may have come from the graft donor. Both conserved end residues are part of each CDR3. A D gene is named only where the DNA matches it firmly. Some rows mark clone size as missing; the rest say once, few, many or name a class of expanded clone.

size	D	V	J	CDR3	DNA
NA	TRBD2	TRBV5-6	TRBJ2-7	CASSQGTSSYEQYF	TGTGCCAGCAGCCAAGGGACTAGCTCCTACGAGCAGTACTTC
NA	NA	TRBV7-3	TRBJ1-1	CASSPRHLGAEAFF	TGTGCCAGCAGCCCCCGACATTTAGGGGCTGAAGCTTTCTTT
once	NA	TRBV19	TRBJ2-6	CASTYRMLSGANVLTF	TGTGCCAGTACGTACAGGATGCTCTCTGGGGCCAACGTCCTGACTTTC
NA	NA	TRBV11-3	TRBJ2-5	CASSLNVRETQYF	TGTGCCAGCAGCTTAAACGTGAGAGAGACCCAGTACTTC
NA	NA	TRBV4-3	TRBJ2-3	CASSLYFTDTQYF	TGCGCCAGCAGCCTGTACTTTACAGATACGCAGTATTTT
few	NA	TRBV7-2	TRBJ2-7	CASSDGLSYEQYF	TGTGCCAGCAGCGACGGACTATCCTACGAGCAGTACTTC
once	TRBD1	TRBV5-1	TRBJ2-3	CASSPWTGGDTQYF	TGCGCCAGCAGCCCGTGGACAGGGGGGGATACGCAGTATTTT
NA	NA	TRBV7-6	TRBJ2-5	CASSLGGGAGETQYF	TGTGCCAGCAGCTTAGGGGGAGGCGCGGGAGAGACCCAGTACTTC
NA	TRBD2	TRBV4-3	TRBJ2-6	CASSQEGGILGYGANVLTF	TGCGCCAGCAGCCAAGAGGGAGGGATATTAGGATATGGGGCCAACGTCCTGACTTTC
NA	TRBD2	TRBV4-1	TRBJ2-2	CASSQGPTSGGTTGELFF	TGCGCCAGCAGCCAAGGACCCACTAGCGGGGGAACCACCGGGGAGCTGTTTTTT
NA	NA	TRBV6-1	TRBJ1-4	CASSEESWDTNEKLFF	TGTGCCAGCAGTGAAGAGAGTTGGGACACGAATGAAAAACTGTTTTTT
NA	NA	TRBV5-8	TRBJ1-5	CASRFGQFSNQPQHF	TGTGCCAGCAGATTCGGACAGTTTAGCAATCAGCCCCAGCATTTT
NA	TRBD1	TRBV27	TRBJ1-6	CASSFPTGGSPLHF	TGTGCCAGCAGTTTCCCGACAGGGGGTTCACCCCTCCACTTT
NA	NA	TRBV7-7	TRBJ2-7	CASSPGLSGLGNSYEQYF	TGTGCCAGCAGCCCTGGTCTAAGCGGCCTGGGGAACTCCTACGAGCAGTACTTC
few	TRBD1	TRBV4-1	TRBJ1-3	CASFRDRDSGNTIYF	TGCGCCAGCTTCCGGGACAGGGACTCTGGAAACACCATATATTTT
NA	TRBD2	TRBV27	TRBJ2-3	CASSRLAGGTDTQYF	TGTGCCAGCAGCCGCCTAGCGGGTGGCACAGATACGCAGTATTTT
NA	NA	TRBV12-1	TRBJ2-1	CASSPTGTGFYNEQFF	TGTGCCAGCAGCCCGACCGGGACAGGGTTTTACAATGAGCAGTTCTTC
NA	TRBD1	TRBV13	TRBJ2-2	CASSIDRESGTGELFF	TGTGCCAGCAGCATCGACAGGGAAAGTGGCACCGGGGAGCTGTTTTTT
NA	TRBD2	TRBV7-9	TRBJ2-2	CASSNTLGTSLNTGELFF	TGTGCCAGCAGCAATACCTTGGGGACTAGTTTAAACACCGGGGAGCTGTTTTTT
once	NA	TRBV6-1	TRBJ2-1	CASSERFSATSGGEQFF	TGTGCCAGCAGTGAGAGATTTAGCGCTACGTCCGGGGGTGAGCAGTTCTTC
NA	NA	TRBV29-1	TRBJ2-2	CSVPVANTGELFF	TGCAGCGTCCCAGTCGCGAACACCGGGGAGCTGTTTTTT
NA	TRBD1	TRBV11-3	TRBJ2-7	CASSMRGQYEQYF	TGTGCCAGCAGCATGAGGGGACAGTACGAGCAGTACTTC
NA	NA	TRBV10-3	TRBJ2-5	CAISESIRVQETQYF	TGTGCCATCAGTGAATCGATCCGGGTTCAAGAGACCCAGTACTTC
NA	NA	TRBV21-1	TRBJ2-6	CASSKRQGIWGNSGANVLTF	TGTGCCAGCAGCAAACGGCAGGGTATATGGGGTAACTCTGGGGCCAACGTCCTGACTTTC
NA	NA	TRBV19	TRBJ1-1	CASSIRVNTEAFF	TGTGCCAGTAGTATACGGGTGAACACTGAAGCTTTCTTT
NA	TRBD2	TRBV7-9	TRBJ2-3	CASRASGPPADTQYF	TGTGCCAGCAGGGCTAGCGGCCCACCCGCAGATACGCAGTATTTT
once	TRBD2	TRBV7-2	TRBJ2-1	CASSLRLAEPFYNEQFF	TGTGCCAGCAGCTTAAGACTAGCGGAGCCCTTCTACAATGAGCAGTTCTTC
NA	TRBD1	TRBV5-8	TRBJ1-5	CAGSLGGGQPQHF	TGTGCCGGCAGCCTAGGGGGCGGTCAGCCCCAGCATTTT
NA	TRBD2	TRBV15	TRBJ2-1	CATSRAMGGPGNEQFF	TGTGCCACCAGCAGAGCTATGGGAGGGCCGGGCAATGAGCAGTTCTTC
NA	TRBD2	TRBV7-9	TRBJ2-3	CASSLGWTSGVVAQYF	TGTGCCAGCAGCTTAGGATGGACTAGCGGGGTTGTTGCGCAGTATTTT
NA	NA	TRBV9	TRBJ1-5	CASSAGQINQPQHF	TGTGCCAGCAGCGCTGGTCAGATTAATCAGCCCCAGCATTTT
NA	NA	TRBV4-3	TRBJ2-1	CASSQDRRLGGTEQFF	TGCGCCAGCAGCCAAGATCGGAGACTAGGAGGAACTGAGCAGTTCTTC
NA	TRBD2	TRBV5-4	TRBJ2-1	CASSLEVGGNYNEQFF	TGTGCCAGCAGCTTGGAAGTGGGAGGGAACTACAATGAGCAGTTCTTC
NA	TRBD2	TRBV7-6	TRBJ2-3	CASSQTSGGADTQYF	TGTGCCAGCAGCCAAACAAGCGGGGGGGCAGATACGCAGTATTTT
NA	NA	TRBV7-6	TRBJ2-7	CASSLVGAAPGEQYF	TGTGCCAGCAGCTTAGTTGGGGCAGCCCCGGGCGAGCAGTACTTC
NA	NA	TRBV5-6	TRBJ2-5	CASSQGSPVSQYF	TGTGCCAGCAGCCAGGGATCCCCGGTGTCCCAGTACTTC
once	TRBD1	TRBV5-5	TRBJ2-7	CASSLLGQPSYEQYF	TGTGCCAGCAGCCTCCTGGGACAGCCATCCTACGAGCAGTACTTC
NA	NA	TRBV4-1	TRBJ1-4	CASSQDGGDEKLFF	TGCGCCAGCAGCCAAGATGGCGGTGATGAAAAACTGTTTTTT
NA	NA	TRBV5-1	TRBJ2-7	CASSPNSYEQYF	TGCGCCAGCAGCCCCAACAGCTACGAGCAGTACTTC
NA	NA	TRBV4-3	TRBJ2-2	CASSLYSAEYEYTGELFF	TGCGCCAGCAGCCTGTACTCGGCGGAGTACGAATACACCGGGGAGCTGTTTTTT
NA	NA	TRBV13	TRBJ1-2	CASSFGTGYGYTF	TGTGCCAGCAGCTTCGGAACAGGGTATGGCTACACCTTC
NA	TRBD1	TRBV6-1	TRBJ2-2	CASSALRGRETGELFF	TGTGCCAGCAGTGCTCTCAGGGGGCGTGAAACCGGGGAGCTGTTTTTT
NA	NA	TRBV5-5	TRBJ2-2	CASSLYDSRTGELFF	TGTGCCAGCAGCCTGTACGACTCGCGCACCGGGGAGCTGTTTTTT
NA	TRBD2	TRBV7-2	TRBJ2-5	CASSPQMIRLAGGETQYF	TGTGCCAGCAGCCCACAAATGATACGACTAGCGGGAGGAGAGACCCAGTACTTC
NA	TRBD2	TRBV9	TRBJ2-4	CASSEGTRGDIQYF	TGTGCCAGCAGCGAGGGGACTAGGGGGGACATTCAGTACTTC
NA	NA	TRBV7-6	TRBJ2-7	CASSPQVTYEQYF	TGTGCCAGCAGTCCACAGGTGACCTACGAGCAGTACTTC
NA	TRBD1	TRBV7-2	TRBJ1-2	CASSLVGQGLGRVYGYTF	TGTGCCAGCAGCTTAGTTGGACAGGGACTGGGGAGAGTCTATGGCTACACCTTC
NA	TRBD1	TRBV4-3	TRBJ2-7	CASSQVTGGGYEQYF	TGCGCCAGCAGCCAAGTGACAGGGGGGGGGTACGAGCAGTACTTC
NA	TRBD1	TRBV27	TRBJ2-1	CASSQRDSNNEQFF	TGTGCCAGCAGTCAAAGGGACAGCAACAATGAGCAGTTCTTC
NA	NA	TRBV2	TRBJ1-2	CARNGDTHYGYTF	TGTGCCAGAAACGGGGACACGCACTATGGCTACACCTTC
NA	TRBD2	TRBV5-6	TRBJ2-7	CASSLGGGEQYF	TGTGCCAGCAGCTTGGGCGGGGGGGAGCAGTACTTC
NA	TRBD2	TRBV6-5	TRBJ2-2	CASRGLAGNTGELFF	TGTGCCAGCAGGGGACTAGCGGGTAACACCGGGGAGCTGTTTTTT
NA	NA	TRBV9	TRBJ2-7	CASSSGGNEQYF	TGTGCCAGCAGCTCAGGGGGGAACGAGCAGTACTTC
NA	TRBD1	TRBV29-1	TRBJ1-1	CSVEAGTGVAFF	TGCAGCGTTGAAGCCGGGACAGGGGTAGCTTTCTTT
NA	TRBD1	TRBV14	TRBJ1-6	CASSQESWTGSSYNSPLHF	TGTGCCAGCAGCCAAGAATCCTGGACAGGGAGCTCCTATAATTCACCCCTCCACTTT